This T cell receptor (beta chain) comes out of a study of tumor-infiltrating lymphocytes in oesophageal squamous cell carcinoma. TCRdb itself ran the PCR reads through MiXCR, one entry per CDR3 protein. The sample has 15,000 to 20,000 distinct CDR3 sequences, 35% to 45% seen once. CDR1 SGHTA and CDR2 FQGTGA come from the germline V gene. CDR3 length equals 15 residues. The source material was normal esophageal tissue next to the tumor. This clonotype originated in a female donor with esophageal squamous cell carcinoma. This chain connects TRBV7-3 to TRBJ1-1; a weak D match, TRBD1 (6 bases). The J call may be mistaken, given a closer DNA end match to TRBJ1-3. The CDR3 DNA is TGTGCCAGCAGCTTAAATGGGGGGCTTGGAAACACCATATATTTT. Translation: CASSLNGGLGNTIYF.